Reported below is one T cell receptor beta chain. This entry is derived from a study of blood T cell repertoires in COVID-19. Using immunoSEQ multiplex PCR, the repertoire was profiled, and TCRdb retains in-frame clones only, with some absent. The sample lists 150,000 or so clones, about 85% occurring once. V lost 7 bases and J 4 bases, leaving 17 bases between the germline ends. CDR3 size: 15 residues. The germline gives CDR1 SNHLY, CDR2 FYNNEI. The V and J genes are TRBV2 and TRBJ1-3; TRBD1 might be the D (5 bases). This clonotype was obtained from a man between 60 and 70 years old with COVID-19, enrolled during active disease. The sample consisted of peripheral blood. The CDR3 DNA reads TGTGCCAGCACCGAAGGAGGGGCGCAGGGAAACACCATATATTTT. As protein: CASTEGGAQGNTIYF.